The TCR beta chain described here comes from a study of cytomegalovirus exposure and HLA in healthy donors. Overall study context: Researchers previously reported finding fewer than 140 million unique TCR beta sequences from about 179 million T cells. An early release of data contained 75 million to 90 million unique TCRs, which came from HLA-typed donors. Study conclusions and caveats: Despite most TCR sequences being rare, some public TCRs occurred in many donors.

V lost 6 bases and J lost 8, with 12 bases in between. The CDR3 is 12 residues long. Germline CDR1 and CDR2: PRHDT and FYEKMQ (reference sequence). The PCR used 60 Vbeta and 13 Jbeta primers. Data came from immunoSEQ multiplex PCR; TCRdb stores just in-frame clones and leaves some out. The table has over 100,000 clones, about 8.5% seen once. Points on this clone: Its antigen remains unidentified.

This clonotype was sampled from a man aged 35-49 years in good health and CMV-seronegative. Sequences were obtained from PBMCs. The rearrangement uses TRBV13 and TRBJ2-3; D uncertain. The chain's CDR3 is CASRPTGVTQYF. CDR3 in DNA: TGTGCCAGCAGGCCTACCGGAGTTACGCAGTATTTT.